A single T cell receptor beta chain is shown here with its context. PCR involved 60 Vbeta and 13 Jbeta primers. Clones were sequenced by immunoSEQ multiplex PCR, and TCRdb holds only the in-frame ones, with some missing. The profile shows 150,000 or so clones, around three quarters of them singletons. Trimming took 6 bases from V and 6 from J, leaving 22 bases between them. The CDR3 totals 15 residues. The germline V gene has CDR1 SGHDT and CDR2 YYEEEE. The data were obtained in a study of cytomegalovirus exposure and HLA in healthy donors. This chain connects TRBV5-6 to TRBJ2-7; D might be TRBD1 (6 bases). This receptor was taken from a woman in her 40s in good health and CMV-seronegative. Sequenced: PBMCs. The CDR3, as DNA: TGTGCCAGCAATTCCTATACAGGGCGTCACGGCGAGCAGTACTTC. As protein: CASNSYTGRHGEQYF.